This T cell receptor (beta chain) was recorded in a study of blood T cells in healthy people across ages. Using a J-beta primer mix together with a sample-barcoded 5' primer, a second PCR was run for roughly 6 to 12 cycles. The template-switch adaptor, which had 12 random nucleotides, put a tag on each cDNA molecule. TCRdb recomputed calls from the 5' RACE reads with MiXCR, one row per CDR3 protein. The sample shows around 1,500,000 distinct CDR3 sequences, 28% of them seen only once. This CDR3 comprises 17 residues. Looked up from germline, CDR1 is SEHNR and CDR2 is FQNEAQ (reference sequence). V lost 5 bases and J lost 8, with 25 bases in between. Per sample, a minimum of 6.5 million PBMCs were isolated.

The sample comprised blood. The chain recombines TRBV7-9 with TRBJ2-1; tentatively, D is TRBD2 (5 bases). The clonotype originates from a woman under 40 in good health. CDR3 nucleotide sequence: TGTGCCAGCAGCCCCCGTCTTCAGTTGACGGGGTACGATGAGCAGTTCTTC. Amino acids: CASSPRLQLTGYDEQFF. The variable domain in full, with the rest retrieved from reference TRBV7-9 and TRBJ2-1, is DTGVSQNPRHKITKRGQNVTFRCDPISEHNRLYWYRQTLGQGPEFLTYFQNEAQLEKSRLLSDRFSAERPKGSFSTLEIQRTEQGDSAMYLCASSPRLQLTGYDEQFFGPGTRLTVL.